This TCR beta chain was sequenced for a study of T cells after yellow fever vaccination. With 1 base removed from V and 2 bases from J, the gap between germline ends came to 12 bases. The germline V gene has CDR1 MNHEY and CDR2 SVGAGI. This CDR3 spans 16 amino acids. TCRdb reanalysed the 5' RACE reads using MiXCR and keeps one entry per CDR3 protein. The sample has hundreds of thousands of distinct CDR3 sequences; 13% are singletons. The specimen comprised PBMCs, sampled on the day of the yellow fever booster vaccination. This chain joins TRBV6-5 and TRBJ2-1, with D possibly TRBD2 on 6 matching bases. This TCR was recovered from a man aged 30 to 45 who received the YFV17D yellow fever vaccine. Here the CDR3 reads CASSYYPEGPYNEQFF. The CDR3 bases are TGTGCCAGCAGTTACTATCCGGAGGGGCCCTACAATGAGCAGTTCTTC.